This T cell receptor beta chain appears in the sequencing data of a study of identical twins. TCRdb independently ran MiXCR on the 5' RACE reads; one entry per CDR3 protein. The profile shows 1.5 million to 2 million distinct CDR3 sequences, roughly a third of them singletons. Deletions cut 5 bases from V and 3 bases from J, with 10 bases between. Germline CDR1 MGHDK, CDR2 SYGVNS. This CDR3 contains 13 residues. This clonotype was recorded many times. Sequenced input: cord blood. This sequence was found in a newborn girl in good health. The genes are TRBV25-1 and TRBJ2-5; D might be TRBD1 (5 bases). CDR3 bases: TGTGCCAGCAGTTATCCCAGGGAAGAGACCCAGTACTTC. Residues: CASSYPREETQYF.